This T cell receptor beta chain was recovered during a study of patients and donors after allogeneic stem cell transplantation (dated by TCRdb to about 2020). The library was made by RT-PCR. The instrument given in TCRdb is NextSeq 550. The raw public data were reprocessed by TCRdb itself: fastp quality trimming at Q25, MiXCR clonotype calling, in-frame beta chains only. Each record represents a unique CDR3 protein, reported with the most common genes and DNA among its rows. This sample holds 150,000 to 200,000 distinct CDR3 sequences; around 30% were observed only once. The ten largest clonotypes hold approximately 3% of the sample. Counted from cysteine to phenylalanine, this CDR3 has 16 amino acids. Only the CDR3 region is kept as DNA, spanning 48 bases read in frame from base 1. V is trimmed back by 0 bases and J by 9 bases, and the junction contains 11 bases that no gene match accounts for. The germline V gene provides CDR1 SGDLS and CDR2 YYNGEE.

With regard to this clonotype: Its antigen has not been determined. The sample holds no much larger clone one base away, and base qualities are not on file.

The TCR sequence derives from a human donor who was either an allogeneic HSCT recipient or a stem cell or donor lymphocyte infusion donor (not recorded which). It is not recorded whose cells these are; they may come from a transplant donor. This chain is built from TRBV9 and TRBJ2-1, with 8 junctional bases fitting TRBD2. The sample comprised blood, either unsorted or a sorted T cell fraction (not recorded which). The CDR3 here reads CASSVVYSGALGEQFF. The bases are TGTGCCAGCAGCGTAGTTTATAGCGGGGCTTTGGGTGAGCAGTTCTTC.